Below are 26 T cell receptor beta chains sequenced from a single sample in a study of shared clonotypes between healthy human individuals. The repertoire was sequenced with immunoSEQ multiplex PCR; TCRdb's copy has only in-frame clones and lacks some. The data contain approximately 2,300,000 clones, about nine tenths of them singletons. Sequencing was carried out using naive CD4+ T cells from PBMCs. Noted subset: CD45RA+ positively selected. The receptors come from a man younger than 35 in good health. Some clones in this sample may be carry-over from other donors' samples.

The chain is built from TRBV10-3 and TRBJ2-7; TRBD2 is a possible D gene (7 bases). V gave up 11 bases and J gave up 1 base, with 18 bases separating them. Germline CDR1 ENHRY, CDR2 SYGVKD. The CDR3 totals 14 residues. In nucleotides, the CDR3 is TGTGCCTCCAAAGGGGGGGACGGATCCTACGAGCAGTACTTC. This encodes CASKGGDGSYEQYF.

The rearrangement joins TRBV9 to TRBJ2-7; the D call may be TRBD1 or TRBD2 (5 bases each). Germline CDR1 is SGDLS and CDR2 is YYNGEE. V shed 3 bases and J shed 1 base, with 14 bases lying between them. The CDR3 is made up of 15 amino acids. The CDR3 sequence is CASSERRDLSYEQYF. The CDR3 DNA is TGTGCCAGCAGCGAACGCCGGGACCTATCCTACGAGCAGTACTTC.

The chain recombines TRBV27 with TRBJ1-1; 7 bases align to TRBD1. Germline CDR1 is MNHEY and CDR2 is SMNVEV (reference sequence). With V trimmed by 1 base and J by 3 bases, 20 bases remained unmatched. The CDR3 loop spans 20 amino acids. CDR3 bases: TGTGCCAGCAGTTTATTTCCCTCCAGGGGGTTGAGGAGGCGAGACACTGAAGCTTTCTTT. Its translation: CASSLFPSRGLRRRDTEAFF.

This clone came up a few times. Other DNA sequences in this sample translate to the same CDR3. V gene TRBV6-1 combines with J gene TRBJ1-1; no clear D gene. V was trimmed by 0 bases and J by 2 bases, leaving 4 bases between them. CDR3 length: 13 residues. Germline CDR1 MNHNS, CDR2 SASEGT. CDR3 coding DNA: TGTGCCAGCAGTGAAGCGCTTAACACTGAAGCTTTCTTT. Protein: CASSEALNTEAFF.

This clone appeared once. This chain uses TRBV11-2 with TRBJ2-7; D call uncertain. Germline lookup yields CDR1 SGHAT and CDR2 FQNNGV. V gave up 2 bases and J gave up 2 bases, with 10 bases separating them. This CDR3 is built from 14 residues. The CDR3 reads CASSLLATTYEQYF. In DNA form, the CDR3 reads TGTGCCAGCAGCTTATTAGCTACCACCTACGAGCAGTACTTC.

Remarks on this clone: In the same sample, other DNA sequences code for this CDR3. This chain's CDR3 is CASSASGTGDEKLFF. DNA for the CDR3: TGCGCCAGCAGCGCGTCCGGGACAGGGGATGAAAAACTGTTTTTT. The rearrangement uses TRBV5-1 and TRBJ1-4; 10 bases align to TRBD1. Germline loops: CDR1 SGHRS, CDR2 YFSETQ. The CDR3 is 15 amino acids. Trimming cost V 4 bases and J 6 bases; bases outside gene matches: 6.

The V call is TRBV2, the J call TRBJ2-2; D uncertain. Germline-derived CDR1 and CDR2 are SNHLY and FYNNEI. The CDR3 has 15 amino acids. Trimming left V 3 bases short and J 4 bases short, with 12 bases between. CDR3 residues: CASSDRRSPTGELFF. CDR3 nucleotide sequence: TGTGCCAGCAGTGATCGGCGGTCCCCCACCGGGGAGCTGTTTTTT.

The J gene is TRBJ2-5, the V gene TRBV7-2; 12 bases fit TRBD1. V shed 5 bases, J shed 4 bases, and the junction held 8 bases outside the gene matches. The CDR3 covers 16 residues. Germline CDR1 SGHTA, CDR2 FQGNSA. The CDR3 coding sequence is TGTGCCAGCAGCCCAGGGGACAGGGGGCAGGCAGAGACCCAGTACTTC. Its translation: CASSPGDRGQAETQYF.

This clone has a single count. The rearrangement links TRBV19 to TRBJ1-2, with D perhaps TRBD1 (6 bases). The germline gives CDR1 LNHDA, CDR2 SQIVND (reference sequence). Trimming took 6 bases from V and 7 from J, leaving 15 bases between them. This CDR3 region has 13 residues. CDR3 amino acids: CASRETQGAGYTF. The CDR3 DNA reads TGTGCCAGTAGAGAAACACAGGGTGCTGGCTACACCTTC.

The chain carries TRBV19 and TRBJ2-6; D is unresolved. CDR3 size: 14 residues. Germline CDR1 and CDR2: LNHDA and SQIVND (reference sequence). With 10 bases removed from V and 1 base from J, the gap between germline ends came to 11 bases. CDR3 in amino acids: CATTDGSGANVLTF. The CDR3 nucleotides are TGTGCCACCACGGACGGGTCTGGGGCCAACGTCCTGACTTTC.

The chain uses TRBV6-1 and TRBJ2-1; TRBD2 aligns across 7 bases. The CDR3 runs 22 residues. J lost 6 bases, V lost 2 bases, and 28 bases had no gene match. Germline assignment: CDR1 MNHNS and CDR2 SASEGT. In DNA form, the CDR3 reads TGTGCCAGCAGTGAAAAAGGTGGAGGTCCTGCGGGGGTGGGGCCCCCTCGCAATGAGCAGTTCTTC. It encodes CASSEKGGGPAGVGPPRNEQFF.

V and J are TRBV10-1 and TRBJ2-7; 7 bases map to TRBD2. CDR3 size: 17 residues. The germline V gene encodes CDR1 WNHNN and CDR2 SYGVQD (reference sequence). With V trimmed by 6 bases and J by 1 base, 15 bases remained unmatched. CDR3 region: CASRASGEFRSSYEQYF. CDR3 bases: TGCGCCAGCAGGGCTAGCGGTGAATTCCGTAGTTCCTACGAGCAGTACTTC.

CDR3 protein: CASSPRGLSDTEAFF. In DNA, the CDR3 is TGTGCCAGTAGTCCTCGGGGATTATCGGACACTGAAGCTTTCTTT. The chain carries TRBV19 and TRBJ1-1; D uncertain. CDR3 length equals 15 residues. The germline gives CDR1 LNHDA, CDR2 SQIVND (reference sequence). The V gene lost 5 bases and the J gene lost 3 bases, with 16 bases spanning the gap.

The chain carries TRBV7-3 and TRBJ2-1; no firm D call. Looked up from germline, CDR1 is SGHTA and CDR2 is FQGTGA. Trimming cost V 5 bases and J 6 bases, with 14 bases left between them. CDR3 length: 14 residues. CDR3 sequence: CASSLSGVTNEQFF. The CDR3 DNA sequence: TGTGCCAGCAGCCTCTCTGGGGTTACCAATGAGCAGTTCTTC.

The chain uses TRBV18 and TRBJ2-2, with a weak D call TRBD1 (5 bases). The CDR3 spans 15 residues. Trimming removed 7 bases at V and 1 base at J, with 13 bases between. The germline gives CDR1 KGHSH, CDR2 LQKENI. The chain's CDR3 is CASCPDNWNTGELFF. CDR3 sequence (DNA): TGTGCCAGCTGTCCGGACAATTGGAACACCGGGGAGCTGTTTTTT.

CDR3 nucleotide sequence: TGTGCCAGCAGCCCAAATGTAGCGGCCCACAGGGCCCAGTACTTC. This codes for CASSPNVAAHRAQYF. The chain couples TRBV28 to TRBJ2-5, with D perhaps being TRBD1 or TRBD2 (6 bases each). V lost 6 bases and J 9 bases, leaving 23 bases between the germline ends. Germline V gene lookup returns CDR1 MDHEN and CDR2 SYDVKM. The CDR3 sequence is 15 residues long.

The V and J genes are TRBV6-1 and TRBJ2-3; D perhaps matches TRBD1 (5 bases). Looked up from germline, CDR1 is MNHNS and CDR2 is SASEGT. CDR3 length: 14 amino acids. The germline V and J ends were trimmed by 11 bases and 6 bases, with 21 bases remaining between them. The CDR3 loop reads CALQTALLRDTQYF. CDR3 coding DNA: TGTGCCTTACAGACAGCACTCCTAAGGGATACGCAGTATTTT.

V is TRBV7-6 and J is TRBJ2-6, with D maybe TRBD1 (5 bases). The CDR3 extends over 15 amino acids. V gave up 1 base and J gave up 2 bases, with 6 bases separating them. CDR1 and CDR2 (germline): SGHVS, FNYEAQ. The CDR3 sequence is CASSLVGPGANVLTF. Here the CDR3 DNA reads TGTGCCAGCAGCTTAGTGGGGCCTGGGGCCAACGTCCTGACTTTC.

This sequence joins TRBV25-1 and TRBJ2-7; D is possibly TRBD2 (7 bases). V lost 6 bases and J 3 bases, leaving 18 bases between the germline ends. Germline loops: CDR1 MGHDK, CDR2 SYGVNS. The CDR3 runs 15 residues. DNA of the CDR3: TGTGCCAGCAGGAGTTCTAGGGGGGAGGGCTACGAGCAGTACTTC. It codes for CASRSSRGEGYEQYF.

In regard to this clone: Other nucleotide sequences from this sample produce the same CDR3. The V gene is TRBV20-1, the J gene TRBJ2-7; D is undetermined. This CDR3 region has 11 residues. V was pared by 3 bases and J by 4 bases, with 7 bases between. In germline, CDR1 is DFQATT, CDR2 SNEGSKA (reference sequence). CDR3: CSARRNYEQYF. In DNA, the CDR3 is TGCAGTGCTAGGCGAAATTACGAGCAGTACTTC.

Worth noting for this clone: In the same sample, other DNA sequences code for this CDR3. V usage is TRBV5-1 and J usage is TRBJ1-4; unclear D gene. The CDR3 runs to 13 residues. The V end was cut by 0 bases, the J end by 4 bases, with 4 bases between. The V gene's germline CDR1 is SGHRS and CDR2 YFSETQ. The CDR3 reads CASSLGGNEKLFF. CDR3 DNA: TGCGCCAGCAGCTTGGGGGGTAATGAAAAACTGTTTTTT.

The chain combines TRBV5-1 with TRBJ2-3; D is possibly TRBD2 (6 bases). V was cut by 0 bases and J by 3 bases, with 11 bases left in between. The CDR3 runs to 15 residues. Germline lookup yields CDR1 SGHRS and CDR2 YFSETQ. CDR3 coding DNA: TGCGCCAGCAGCTTGGCGGGGGTTGAGACAGATACGCAGTATTTT. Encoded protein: CASSLAGVETDTQYF.

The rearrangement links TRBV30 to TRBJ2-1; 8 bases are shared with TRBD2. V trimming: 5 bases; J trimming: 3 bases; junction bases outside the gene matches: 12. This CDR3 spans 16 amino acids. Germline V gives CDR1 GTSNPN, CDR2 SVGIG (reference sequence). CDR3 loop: CAWGVGLERYYNEQFF. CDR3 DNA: TGTGCCTGGGGGGTGGGACTAGAGAGATACTACAATGAGCAGTTCTTC.

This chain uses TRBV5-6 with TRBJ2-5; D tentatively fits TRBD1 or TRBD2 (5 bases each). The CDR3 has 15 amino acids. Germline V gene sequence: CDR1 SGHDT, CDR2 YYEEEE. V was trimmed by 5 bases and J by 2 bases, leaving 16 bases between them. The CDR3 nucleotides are TGTGCCAGCAGTCTGAGAGGGGCCGGGCAAGAGACCCAGTACTTC. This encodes CASSLRGAGQETQYF. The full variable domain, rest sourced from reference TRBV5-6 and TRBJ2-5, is DAGVTQSPTHLIKTRGQQVTLRCSPKSGHDTVSWYQQALGQGPQFIFQYYEEEERQRGNFPDRFSGHQFPNYSSELNVNALLLGDSALYLCASSLRGAGQETQYFGPGTRLLVL.

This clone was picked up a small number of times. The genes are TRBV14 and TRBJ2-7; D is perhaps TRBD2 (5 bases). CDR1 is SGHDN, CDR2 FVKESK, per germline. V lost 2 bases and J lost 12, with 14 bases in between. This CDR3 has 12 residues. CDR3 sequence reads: CASSQILGSWYF. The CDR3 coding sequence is TGTGCCAGCAGCCAAATTCTGGGGAGCTGGTACTTC. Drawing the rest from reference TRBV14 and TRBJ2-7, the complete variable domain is EAGVTQFPSHSVIEKGQTVTLRCDPISGHDNLYWYRRVMGKEIKFLLHFVKESKQDESGMPNNRFLAERTGGTYSTLKVQPAELEDSGVYFCASSQILGSWYFGPGTRLTVT.

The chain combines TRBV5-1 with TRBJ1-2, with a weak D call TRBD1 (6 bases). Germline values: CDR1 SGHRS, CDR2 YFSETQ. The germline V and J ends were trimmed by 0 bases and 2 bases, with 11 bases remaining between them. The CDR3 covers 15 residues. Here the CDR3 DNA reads TGCGCCAGCAGCTTGGGCGCCGGACAGAACTATGGCTACACCTTC. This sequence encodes CASSLGAGQNYGYTF.